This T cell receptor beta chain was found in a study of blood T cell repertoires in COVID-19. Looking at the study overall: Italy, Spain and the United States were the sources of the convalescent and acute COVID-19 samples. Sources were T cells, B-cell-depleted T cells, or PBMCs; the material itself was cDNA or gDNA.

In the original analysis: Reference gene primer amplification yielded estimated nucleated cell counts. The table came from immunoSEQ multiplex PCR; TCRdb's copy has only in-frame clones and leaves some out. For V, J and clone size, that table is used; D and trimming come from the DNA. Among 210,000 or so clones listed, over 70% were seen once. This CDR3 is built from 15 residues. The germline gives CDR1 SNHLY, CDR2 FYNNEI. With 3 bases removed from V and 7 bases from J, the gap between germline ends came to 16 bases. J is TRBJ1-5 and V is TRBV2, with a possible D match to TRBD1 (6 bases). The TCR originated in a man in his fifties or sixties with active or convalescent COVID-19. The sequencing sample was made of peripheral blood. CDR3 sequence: CASSEVQGRNQPQHF. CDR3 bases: TGTGCCAGCAGTGAGGTACAGGGACGGAACCAGCCCCAGCATTTT.